This TCR beta chain was profiled in a study of radiation and T cells in renal cell carcinoma. Background on the study: Nephrectomy followed 15 Gy stereotactic body radiation by 4 weeks.

Measured with immunoSEQ multiplex PCR; TCRdb has only the in-frame clones, and not every one. The sample consists of some 120,000 clones, over 75% of them appearing once. With regard to this clone: Its antigen is currently unknown.

The CDR3 has 15 amino acids. Trimming at V came to 5 bases and at J to 5 bases, leaving 11 bases not matched to a gene. The germline CDR1 and CDR2 sequences are SGHRS and YFSETQ. The study, taken as a whole, reports: From baseline, blood top tumor clonotypes peaked at 2 weeks post-radiation. No pretreatment tumor biopsies were available for baseline clonotypes.

The time point: blood 2 weeks post-SBRT. The treatment denotes: 15 Gy SBRT to primary tumor, nephrectomy 4 weeks later. The sequence came from a woman between 55 and 75 years old with renal cell carcinoma. This chain joins TRBV5-1 and TRBJ2-7, with 9 bases matching TRBD1. The specimen comprised blood, sampled from a patient whose treatment included radiotherapy and nephrectomy. CDR3 nucleotide sequence: TGCGCCAGCAGTCTGACCGGGACAGGGTGGAACGAGCAGTACTTC. Protein product: CASSLTGTGWNEQYF.